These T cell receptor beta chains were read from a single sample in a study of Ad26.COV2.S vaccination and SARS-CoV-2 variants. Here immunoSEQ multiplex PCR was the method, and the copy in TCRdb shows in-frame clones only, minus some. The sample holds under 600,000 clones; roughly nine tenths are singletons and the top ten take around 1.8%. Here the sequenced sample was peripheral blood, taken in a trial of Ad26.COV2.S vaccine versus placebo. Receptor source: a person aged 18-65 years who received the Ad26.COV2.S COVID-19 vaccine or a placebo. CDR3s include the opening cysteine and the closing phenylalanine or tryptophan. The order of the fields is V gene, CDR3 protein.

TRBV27	CATRGGQGLSGLADTQYF
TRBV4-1	CASSQGQGGEQYF
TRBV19	CATGTSGRLMGETQYF
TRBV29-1	CSVAGQENTEAFF
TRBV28	CASSLYGFRETQYF
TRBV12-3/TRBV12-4	CASSPLSEAFF
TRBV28	CASSHPRTGTVSYEQYF
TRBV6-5	CASKTPSQGRTEAFF
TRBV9	CASSVQGGSYNEQFF
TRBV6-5	CASSYGPISGNTIYF
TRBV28	CATRTSGTGELFF
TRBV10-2	CASSEPPDSYNEQFF
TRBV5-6	CASSSLAGARDTQYF
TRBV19	CASSIEMSSEQYF
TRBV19	CASRGEGGNFNEQFF
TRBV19	CASNHRAYEQYF
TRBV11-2	CASSSIQGGNTEAFF
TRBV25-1	CASSLAGVYNEQFF